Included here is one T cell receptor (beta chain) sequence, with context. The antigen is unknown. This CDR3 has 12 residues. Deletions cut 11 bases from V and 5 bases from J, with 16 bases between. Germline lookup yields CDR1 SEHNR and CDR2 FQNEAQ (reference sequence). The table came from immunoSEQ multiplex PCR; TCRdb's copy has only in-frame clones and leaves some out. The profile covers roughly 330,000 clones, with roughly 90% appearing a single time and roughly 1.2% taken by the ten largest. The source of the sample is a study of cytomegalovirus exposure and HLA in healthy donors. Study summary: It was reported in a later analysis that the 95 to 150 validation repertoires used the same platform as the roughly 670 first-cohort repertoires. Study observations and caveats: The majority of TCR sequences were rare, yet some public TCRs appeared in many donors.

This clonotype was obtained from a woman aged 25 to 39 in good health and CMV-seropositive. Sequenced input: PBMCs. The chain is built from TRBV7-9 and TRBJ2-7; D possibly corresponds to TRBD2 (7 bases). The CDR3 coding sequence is TGTGCCGGGGGGGCAGGAGGTAACGAGCAGTACTTC. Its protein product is CAGGAGGNEQYF.